Described below is a single TCR beta chain sequence and its context. Its antigen is not identified. V trimming: 5 bases; J trimming: 3 bases; junction bases outside the gene matches: 3. The CDR3 extends over 15 amino acids. CDR1 is GTSNPN, CDR2 SVGIG, per germline (reference sequence). The sample belongs to a study of shared clonotypes between healthy human individuals. Overall study findings and caveats: Rarefaction indicated that sorted-subset sequencing remained incomplete although depth was large. Sampling covered blood only; tissue repertoires likely differ.

Using immunoSEQ multiplex PCR, the repertoire was profiled, and TCRdb retains in-frame clones only, with some absent. Counted here are roughly 1 million clones, 78% occurring once; the ten biggest clones make up about 0.52%. Every contributor of samples was a Caucasian grown-up residing in Nashville, Tennessee. Naive CD4+ cells were CD45RA-selected; the remaining cells were memory. This chain links TRBV30 with TRBJ2-3; 15 nucleotides match TRBD2. The sample consisted of memory CD4+ T cells from PBMCs. The sample's subset: CD45RA-negative fraction. This receptor was taken from a man younger than 35 in good health. Some clones in this sample may be carry-over from other donors' samples. As DNA, the CDR3 is TGTGCCTGGGGACTAGCGGGAGGGGGAACAGATACGCAGTATTTT. This encodes CAWGLAGGGTDTQYF.